This TCR beta chain appears in the sequencing data of a study of blood T cell repertoires in COVID-19. Sequencing was performed with immunoSEQ multiplex PCR; in TCRdb, only in-frame clones are kept and a portion is missing. The profile covers roughly 300,000 clones, with about 85% appearing a single time and 2.5% to 3% taken by the ten largest. Sequenced sample: PBMCs or T cells enriched from blood (not recorded which). The TCR originated in a woman in her forties or fifties who had recovered from COVID-19.

CDR3: CASSPRQGWAEQYF. CDR3 nucleotide sequence: TGTGCCAGCAGCCCGAGACAGGGGTGGGCCGAGCAGTACTTC. This chain uses TRBV7-2 with TRBJ2-7; TRBD1 matches 8 bases. The trim removed 5 bases at V and 6 bases at J, leaving 9 bases unmatched. The CDR3 contains 14 residues. Germline V gene sequence: CDR1 SGHTA, CDR2 FQGNSA.